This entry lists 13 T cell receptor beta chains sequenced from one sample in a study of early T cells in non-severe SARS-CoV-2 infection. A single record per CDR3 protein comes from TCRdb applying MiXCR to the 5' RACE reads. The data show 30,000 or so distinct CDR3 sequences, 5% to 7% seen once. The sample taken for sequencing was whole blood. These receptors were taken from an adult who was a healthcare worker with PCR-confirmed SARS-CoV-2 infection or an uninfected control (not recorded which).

CDR3 in DNA: TGTGCCAGCAGCTTGGGTAGCGGGCCCCTTAATGAGCAGTTCTTC. Protein: CASSLGSGPLNEQFF. This sequence joins TRBV5-5 and TRBJ2-1; 7 nucleotides match TRBD2. The junction had 7 bases not matched to a gene; V was cut back by 0 bases and J by 7 bases. This CDR3 comprises 15 residues. Per germline, CDR1 SGHKS and CDR2 YYEKEE (reference sequence).

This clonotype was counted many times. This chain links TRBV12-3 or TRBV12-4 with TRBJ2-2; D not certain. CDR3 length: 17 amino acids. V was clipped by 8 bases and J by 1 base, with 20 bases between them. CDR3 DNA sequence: TGTGCCAGCGCGGAGCCACACGGTGGTCTGAACACCGGGGAGCTGTTTTTT. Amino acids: CASAEPHGGLNTGELFF.

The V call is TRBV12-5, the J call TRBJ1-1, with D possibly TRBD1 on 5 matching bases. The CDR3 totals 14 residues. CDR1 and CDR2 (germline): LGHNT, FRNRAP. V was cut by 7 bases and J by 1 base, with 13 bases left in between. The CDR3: CASALGTGNTEAFF. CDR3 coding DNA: TGTGCTAGTGCCCTAGGAACAGGGAACACTGAAGCTTTCTTT.

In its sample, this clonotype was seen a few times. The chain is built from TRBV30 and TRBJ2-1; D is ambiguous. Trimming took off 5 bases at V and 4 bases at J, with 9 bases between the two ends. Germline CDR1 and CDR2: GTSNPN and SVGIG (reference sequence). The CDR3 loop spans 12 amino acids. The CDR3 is CAWGTEYNEQFF. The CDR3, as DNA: TGTGCCTGGGGTACAGAATACAATGAGCAGTTCTTC. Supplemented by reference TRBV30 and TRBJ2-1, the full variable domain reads SQTIHQWPATLVQPVGSPLSLECTVEGTSNPNLYWYRQAAGRGLQLLFYSVGIGQISSEVPQNLSASRPQDRQFILSSKKLLLSDSGFYLCAWGTEYNEQFFGPGTRLTVL.

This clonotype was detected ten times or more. The CDR3 region has the DNA TGTGCCAGCAGCCTTTACGAGGAGGAGACCCAGTACTTC. Protein: CASSLYEEETQYF. V usage is TRBV6-5 and J usage is TRBJ2-5; D gene unclear. This CDR3 spans 13 amino acids. Trimming cost V 6 bases and J 5 bases, with 13 bases left between them. Germline V CDR1 and CDR2: MNHEY, SVGAGI.

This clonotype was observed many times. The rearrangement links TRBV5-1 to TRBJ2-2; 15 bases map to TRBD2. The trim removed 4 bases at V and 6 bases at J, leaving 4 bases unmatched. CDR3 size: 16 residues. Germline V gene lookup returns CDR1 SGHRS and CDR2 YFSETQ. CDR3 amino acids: CASSQGLAGGAGELFF. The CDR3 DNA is TGCGCCAGCAGCCAGGGACTAGCGGGAGGAGCCGGGGAGCTGTTTTTT.

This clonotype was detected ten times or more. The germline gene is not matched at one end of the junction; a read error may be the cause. The CDR3 is CASSLGQGATYEQYF. DNA for the CDR3: TGTGCTAGCAGCTTAGGGCAGGGGGCTACCTACGAGCAGTACTTC. The chain is built from TRBV7-7 and TRBJ2-7; 8 nucleotides line up with TRBD1. Per the germline V gene, CDR1 is SSHAT and CDR2 is FNYEAQ (reference sequence). This CDR3 comprises 15 residues.

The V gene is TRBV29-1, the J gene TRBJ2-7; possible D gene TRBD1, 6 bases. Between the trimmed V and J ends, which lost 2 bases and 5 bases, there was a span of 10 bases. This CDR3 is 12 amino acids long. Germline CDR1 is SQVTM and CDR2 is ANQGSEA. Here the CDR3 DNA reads TGCAGCGTTGAAACCAGGGGCCACGAGCAGTACTTC. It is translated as CSVETRGHEQYF.

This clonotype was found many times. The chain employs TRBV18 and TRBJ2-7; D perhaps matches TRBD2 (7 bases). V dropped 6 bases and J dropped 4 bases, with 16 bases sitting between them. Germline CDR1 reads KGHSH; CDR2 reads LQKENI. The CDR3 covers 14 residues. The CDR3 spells CASSLRGGEYEQYF. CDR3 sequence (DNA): TGTGCCAGCTCCCTAAGGGGGGGGGAGTACGAGCAGTACTTC.

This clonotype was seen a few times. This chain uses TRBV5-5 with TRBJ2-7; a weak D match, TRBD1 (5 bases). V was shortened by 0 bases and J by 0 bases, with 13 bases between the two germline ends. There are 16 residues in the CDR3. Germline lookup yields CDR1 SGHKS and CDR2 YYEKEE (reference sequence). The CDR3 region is CASSLGPYRSSYEQYF. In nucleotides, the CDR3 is TGTGCCAGCAGCTTGGGCCCGTACAGGAGCTCCTACGAGCAGTACTTC.

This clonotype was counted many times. The CDR3 sequence: CASSFATSGRSQETQYF. In DNA, the CDR3 is TGTGCCAGCAGCTTCGCGACTAGCGGGAGAAGCCAAGAGACCCAGTACTTC. The chain uses TRBV7-9 and TRBJ2-5, with 12 bases lining up with TRBD2. V was clipped by 3 bases and J by 1 base; unmatched bases: 6. Per germline, CDR1 SEHNR and CDR2 FQNEAQ (reference sequence). The CDR3 runs to 17 residues.

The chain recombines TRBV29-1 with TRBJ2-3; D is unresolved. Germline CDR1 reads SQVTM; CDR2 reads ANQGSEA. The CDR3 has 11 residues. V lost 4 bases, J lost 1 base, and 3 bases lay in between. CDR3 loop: CSVVGTDTQYF. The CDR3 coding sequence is TGCAGCGTTGTGGGCACAGATACGCAGTATTTT.

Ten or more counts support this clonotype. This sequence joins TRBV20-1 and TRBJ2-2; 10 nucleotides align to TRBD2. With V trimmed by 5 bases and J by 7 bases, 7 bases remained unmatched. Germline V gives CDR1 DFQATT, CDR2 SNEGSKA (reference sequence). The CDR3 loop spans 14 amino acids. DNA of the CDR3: TGCAGTGCTTCTAGCGGGAGAGGTATCGGGGAGCTGTTTTTT. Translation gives CSASSGRGIGELFF.